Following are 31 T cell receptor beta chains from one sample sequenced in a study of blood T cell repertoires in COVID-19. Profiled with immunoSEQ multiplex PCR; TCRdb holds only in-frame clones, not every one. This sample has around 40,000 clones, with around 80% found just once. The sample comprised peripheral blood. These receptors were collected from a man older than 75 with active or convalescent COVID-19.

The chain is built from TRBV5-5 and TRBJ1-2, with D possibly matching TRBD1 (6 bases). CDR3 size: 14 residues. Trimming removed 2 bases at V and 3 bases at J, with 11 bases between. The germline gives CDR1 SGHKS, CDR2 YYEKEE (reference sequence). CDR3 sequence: CASSLAAGDYGYTF. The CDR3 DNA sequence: TGTGCCAGCAGCTTAGCGGCAGGGGACTATGGCTACACCTTC.

The CDR3 loop is CASSQTYNEQFF. The CDR3 DNA sequence: TGTGCCAGCAGCCAGACTTACAATGAGCAGTTCTTC. The gene calls are TRBV5-6 and TRBJ2-1; D is uncertain. Germline V lookup: CDR1 SGHDT, CDR2 YYEEEE. The CDR3 totals 12 residues. V gave up 4 bases and J gave up 4 bases, with 6 bases separating them.

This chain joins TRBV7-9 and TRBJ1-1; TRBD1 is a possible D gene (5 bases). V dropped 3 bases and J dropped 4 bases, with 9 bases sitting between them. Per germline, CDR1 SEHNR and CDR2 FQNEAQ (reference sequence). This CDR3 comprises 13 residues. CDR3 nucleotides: TGTGCCAGCAGCTTTCAGGGTCCCACTGAAGCTTTCTTT. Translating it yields CASSFQGPTEAFF.

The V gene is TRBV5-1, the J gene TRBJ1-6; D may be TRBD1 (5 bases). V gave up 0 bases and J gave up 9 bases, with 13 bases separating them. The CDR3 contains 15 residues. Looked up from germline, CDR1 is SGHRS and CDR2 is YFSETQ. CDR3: CASSLALGDASPLHF. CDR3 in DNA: TGCGCCAGCAGCTTGGCCCTAGGGGATGCTTCACCCCTCCACTTT. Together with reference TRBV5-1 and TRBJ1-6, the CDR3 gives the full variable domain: KAGVTQTPRYLIKTRGQQVTLSCSPISGHRSVSWYQQTPGQGLQFLFEYFSETQRNKGNFPGRFSGRQFSNSRSEMNVSTLELGDSALYLCASSLALGDASPLHFGNGTRLTVT.

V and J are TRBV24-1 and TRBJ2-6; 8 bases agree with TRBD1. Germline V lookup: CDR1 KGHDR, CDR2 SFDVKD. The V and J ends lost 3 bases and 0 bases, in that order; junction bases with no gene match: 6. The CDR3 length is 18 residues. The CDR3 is CATSDGGQAPSGANVLTF. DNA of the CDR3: TGTGCCACCAGTGATGGGGGACAGGCCCCCTCTGGGGCCAACGTCCTGACTTTC.

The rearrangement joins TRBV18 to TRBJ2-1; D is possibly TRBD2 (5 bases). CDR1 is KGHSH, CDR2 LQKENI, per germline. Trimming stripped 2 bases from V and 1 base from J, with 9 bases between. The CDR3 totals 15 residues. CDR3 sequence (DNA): TGTGCCAGCTCACCAGGAGGTTATTCCTACAATGAGCAGTTCTTC. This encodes CASSPGGYSYNEQFF.

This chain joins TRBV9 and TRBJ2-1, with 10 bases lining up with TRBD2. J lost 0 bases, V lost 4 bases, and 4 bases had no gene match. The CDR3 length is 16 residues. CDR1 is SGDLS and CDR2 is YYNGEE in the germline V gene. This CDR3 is CASSPGLADSYNEQFF. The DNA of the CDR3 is TGTGCCAGCAGCCCAGGACTAGCGGACTCCTACAATGAGCAGTTCTTC.

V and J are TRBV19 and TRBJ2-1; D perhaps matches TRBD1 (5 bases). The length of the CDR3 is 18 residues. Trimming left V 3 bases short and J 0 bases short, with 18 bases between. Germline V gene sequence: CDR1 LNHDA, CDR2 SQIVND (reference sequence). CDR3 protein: CASSIGRRTRSSYNEQFF. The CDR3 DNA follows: TGTGCCAGTAGTATTGGCCGAAGGACAAGGAGCTCCTACAATGAGCAGTTCTTC.

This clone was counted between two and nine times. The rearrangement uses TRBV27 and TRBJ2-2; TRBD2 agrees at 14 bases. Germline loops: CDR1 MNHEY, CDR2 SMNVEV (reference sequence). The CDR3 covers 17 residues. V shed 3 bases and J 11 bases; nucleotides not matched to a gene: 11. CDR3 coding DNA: TGTGCCAGCAGTTTGGGACTAGCGGGGGAATATCAGAGTGAGCTGTTTTTT. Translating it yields CASSLGLAGEYQSELFF.

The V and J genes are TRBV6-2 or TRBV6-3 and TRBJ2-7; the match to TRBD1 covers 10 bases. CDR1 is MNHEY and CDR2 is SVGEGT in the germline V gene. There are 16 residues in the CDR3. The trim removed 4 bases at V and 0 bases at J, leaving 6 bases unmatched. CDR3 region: CASSSGTGAISYEQYF. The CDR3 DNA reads TGTGCCAGCAGTTCCGGGACAGGGGCAATCTCCTACGAGCAGTACTTC.

The CDR3 sequence is CASSIRAGANTGELFF. The CDR3 DNA reads TGTGCCAGTAGTATCCGAGCGGGAGCGAACACCGGGGAGCTGTTTTTT. The V and J genes are TRBV19 and TRBJ2-2; 8 bases match TRBD2. CDR1 is LNHDA, CDR2 SQIVND, per germline (reference sequence). The CDR3 runs 16 residues. V lost 3 bases and J lost 0; bases outside the gene matches: 3.

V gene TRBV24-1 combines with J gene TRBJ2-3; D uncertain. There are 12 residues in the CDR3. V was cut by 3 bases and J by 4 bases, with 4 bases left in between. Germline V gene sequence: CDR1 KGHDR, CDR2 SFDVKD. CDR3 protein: CATSDLADTQYF. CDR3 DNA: TGTGCCACCAGTGATCTTGCAGATACGCAGTATTTT.

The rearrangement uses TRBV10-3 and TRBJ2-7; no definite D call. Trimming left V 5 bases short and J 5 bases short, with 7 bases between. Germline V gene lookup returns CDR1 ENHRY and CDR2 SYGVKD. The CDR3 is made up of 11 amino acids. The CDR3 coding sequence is TGTGCCATCAGTACAGTGCACGAGCAGTACTTC. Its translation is CAISTVHEQYF.

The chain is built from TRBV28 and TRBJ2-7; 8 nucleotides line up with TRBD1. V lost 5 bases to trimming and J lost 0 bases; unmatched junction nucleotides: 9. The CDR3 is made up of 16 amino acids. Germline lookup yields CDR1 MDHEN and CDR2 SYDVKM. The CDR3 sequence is CASSEDRATASYEQYF. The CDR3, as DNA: TGTGCCAGCAGTGAGGACAGGGCGACGGCCTCCTACGAGCAGTACTTC.

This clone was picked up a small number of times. As DNA, the CDR3 is TGTGCCAGCAGCCTTACCGGGAGCTCCTACGAGCAGTACTTC. It codes for CASSLTGSSYEQYF. The J gene is TRBJ2-7, the V gene TRBV11-2; D possibly corresponds to TRBD2 (6 bases). Germline V gene data show CDR1 as SGHAT and CDR2 as FQNNGV. CDR3 size: 14 residues. V was cut by 5 bases and J by 0 bases, with 11 bases left in between.

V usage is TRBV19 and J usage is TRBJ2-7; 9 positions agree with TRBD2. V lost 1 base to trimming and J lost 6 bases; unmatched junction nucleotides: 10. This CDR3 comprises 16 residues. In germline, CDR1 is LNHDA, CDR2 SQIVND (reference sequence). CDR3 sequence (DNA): TGTGCCAGTAGTATAGCCCCGGGACTAGCTTCCGGCGAGCAGTACTTC. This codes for CASSIAPGLASGEQYF.

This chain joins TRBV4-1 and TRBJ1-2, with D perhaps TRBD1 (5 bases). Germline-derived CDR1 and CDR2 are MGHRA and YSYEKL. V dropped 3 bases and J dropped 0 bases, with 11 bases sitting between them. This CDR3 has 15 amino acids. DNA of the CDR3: TGCGCCAGCAGCCAGGAGGGGACGGCTAACTATGGCTACACCTTC. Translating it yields CASSQEGTANYGYTF.

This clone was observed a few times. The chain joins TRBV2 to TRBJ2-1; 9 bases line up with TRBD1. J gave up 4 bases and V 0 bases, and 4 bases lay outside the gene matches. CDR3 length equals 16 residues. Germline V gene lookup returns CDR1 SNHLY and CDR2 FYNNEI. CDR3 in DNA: TGTGCCAGCAGTGAAGCTGGGGGACAGGGATACAATGAGCAGTTCTTC. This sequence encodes CASSEAGGQGYNEQFF.

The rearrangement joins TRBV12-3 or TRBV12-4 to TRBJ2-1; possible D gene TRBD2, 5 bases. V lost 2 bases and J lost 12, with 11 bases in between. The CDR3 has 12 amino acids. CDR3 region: CASSLRTVGQFF. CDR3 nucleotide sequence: TGTGCCAGCAGTTTAAGGACTGTCGGGCAGTTCTTC.

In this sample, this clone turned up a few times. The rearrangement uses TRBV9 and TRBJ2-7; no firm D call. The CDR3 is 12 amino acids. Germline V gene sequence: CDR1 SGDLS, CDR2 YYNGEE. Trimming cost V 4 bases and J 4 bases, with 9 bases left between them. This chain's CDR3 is CASSQEGYEQYF. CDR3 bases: TGTGCCAGCAGCCAGGAAGGATACGAGCAGTACTTC.

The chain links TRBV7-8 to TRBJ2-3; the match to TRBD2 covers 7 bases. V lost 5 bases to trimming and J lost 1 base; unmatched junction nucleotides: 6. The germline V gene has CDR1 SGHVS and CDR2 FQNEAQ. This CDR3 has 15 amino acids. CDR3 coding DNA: TGTGCCAGCAGCACCCGGGAGGAACGCACAGATACGCAGTATTTT. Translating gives CASSTREERTDTQYF.

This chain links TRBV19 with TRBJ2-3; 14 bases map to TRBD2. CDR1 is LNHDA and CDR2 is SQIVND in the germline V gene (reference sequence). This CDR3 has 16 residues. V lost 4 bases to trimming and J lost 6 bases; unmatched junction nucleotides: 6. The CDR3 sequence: CASSTRTSGGLDTQYF. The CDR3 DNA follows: TGTGCCAGTAGTACCCGGACTAGCGGGGGGCTTGATACGCAGTATTTT.

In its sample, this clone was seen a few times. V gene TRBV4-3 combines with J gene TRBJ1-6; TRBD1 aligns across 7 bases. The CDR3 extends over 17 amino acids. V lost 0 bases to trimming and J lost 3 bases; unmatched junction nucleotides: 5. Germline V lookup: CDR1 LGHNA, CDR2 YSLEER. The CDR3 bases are TGCGCCAGCAGCCAAGACAGGGGGAACCTCTATAATTCACCCCTCCACTTT. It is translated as CASSQDRGNLYNSPLHF.

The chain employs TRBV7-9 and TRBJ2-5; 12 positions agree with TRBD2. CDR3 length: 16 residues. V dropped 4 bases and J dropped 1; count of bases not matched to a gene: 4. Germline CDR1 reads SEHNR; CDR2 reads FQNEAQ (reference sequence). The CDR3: CASSSRLAGVQETQYF. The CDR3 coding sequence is TGTGCCAGCAGCTCTAGACTAGCGGGGGTCCAAGAGACCCAGTACTTC.

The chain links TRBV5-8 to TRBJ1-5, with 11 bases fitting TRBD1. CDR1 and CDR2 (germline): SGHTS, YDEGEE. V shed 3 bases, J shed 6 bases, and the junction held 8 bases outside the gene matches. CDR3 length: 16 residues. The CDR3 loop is CASSSWGQGDSQPQHF. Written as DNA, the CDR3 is TGTGCCAGCAGCTCTTGGGGACAGGGGGACAGTCAGCCCCAGCATTTT.

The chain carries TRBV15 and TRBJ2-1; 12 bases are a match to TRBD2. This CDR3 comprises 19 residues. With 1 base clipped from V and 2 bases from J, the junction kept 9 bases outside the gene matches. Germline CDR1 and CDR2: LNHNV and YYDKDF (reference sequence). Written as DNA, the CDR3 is TGTGCCACCAGCAGAGCTAGCGGGAGGGCCAGATACACCTACAATGAGCAGTTCTTC. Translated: CATSRASGRARYTYNEQFF.

As DNA, the CDR3 is TGTGCCAGCGAGGACAGGACTGATTCACCCCTCCACTTT. Residues: CASEDRTDSPLHF. The chain uses TRBV19 and TRBJ1-6; 7 bases agree with TRBD1. The CDR3 covers 13 residues. The V gene end was trimmed by 9 bases and the J gene end by 8 bases; junction bases not matched to a gene: 7. Germline V CDR1 and CDR2: LNHDA, SQIVND (reference sequence).

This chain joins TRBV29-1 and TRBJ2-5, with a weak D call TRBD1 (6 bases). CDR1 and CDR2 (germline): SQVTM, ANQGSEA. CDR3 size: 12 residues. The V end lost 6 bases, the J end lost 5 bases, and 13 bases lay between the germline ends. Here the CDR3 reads CSVGHNEETQYF. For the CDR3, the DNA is TGCAGCGTGGGACATAATGAGGAGACCCAGTACTTC.

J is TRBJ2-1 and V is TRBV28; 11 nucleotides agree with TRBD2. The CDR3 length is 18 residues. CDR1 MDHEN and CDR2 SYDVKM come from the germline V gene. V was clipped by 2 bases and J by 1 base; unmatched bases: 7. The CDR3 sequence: CASSLHSGRAVSYNEQFF. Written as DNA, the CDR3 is TGTGCCAGCAGTTTACATAGCGGGAGGGCCGTATCCTACAATGAGCAGTTCTTC. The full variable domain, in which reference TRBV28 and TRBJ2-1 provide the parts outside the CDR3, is DVKVTQSSRYLVKRTGEKVFLECVQDMDHENMFWYRQDPGLGLRLIYFSYDVKMKEKGDIPEGYSVSREKKERFSLILESASTNQTSMYLCASSLHSGRAVSYNEQFFGPGTRLTVL.

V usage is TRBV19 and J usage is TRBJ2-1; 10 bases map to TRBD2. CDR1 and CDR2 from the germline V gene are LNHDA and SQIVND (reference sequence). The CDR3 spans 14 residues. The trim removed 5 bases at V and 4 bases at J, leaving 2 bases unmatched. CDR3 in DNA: TGTGCCAGTAGTGGAGCGGGGGGGTACAATGAGCAGTTCTTC. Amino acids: CASSGAGGYNEQFF.

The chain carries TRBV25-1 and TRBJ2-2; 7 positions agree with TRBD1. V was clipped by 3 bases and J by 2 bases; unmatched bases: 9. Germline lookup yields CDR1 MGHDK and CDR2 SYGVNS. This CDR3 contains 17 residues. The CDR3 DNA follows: TGTGCCAGCAGTGACAGAAGGAACAGGGGAAACACCGGGGAGCTGTTTTTT. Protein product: CASSDRRNRGNTGELFF.